This paragraph reports one TCR beta chain. These data are taken from a study of T cell changes during pregnancy in multiple sclerosis. J was trimmed by 3 bases and V by 5 bases; bases with no gene match: 12. CDR3 length: 15 amino acids. The germline gives CDR1 SQVTM, CDR2 ANQGSEA. The protocol was immunoSEQ multiplex PCR, while the TCRdb copy is restricted to in-frame clones and leaves out a portion. Among about 31,000 clones listed, about nine tenths were seen once. The sample in question was CD8+ T cells from peripheral blood mononuclear cells, obtained in the second trimester of pregnancy. The TCR sequence derives from a female donor with multiple sclerosis, enrolled in a pregnancy study. The chain carries TRBV29-1 and TRBJ1-2; 7 positions agree with TRBD1. CDR3 sequence reads: CSVLSTGVTDYGYTF. In nucleotides, the CDR3 is TGCAGCGTTCTGAGTACAGGGGTTACTGACTATGGCTACACCTTC.